This T cell receptor beta chain was recorded in a study of vaccination and CD4 T cells after COVID-19. Study information: Cells were stimulated with overlapping spike peptide pools from SARS-CoV-2, HCoV-NL63, HCoV-OC43 and HCoV-229E. Whole-study findings and limits: The median proportion of reactive clones detected only post-vaccination in convalescent patients was over 65%. A nonsignificant median increase from about 22 to 38 SARS-CoV-2-reactive clonotypes was observed.

Indicated time point: late sampling 161 to 241 days after vaccination in a few convalescent patients. The treatment: roughly 10-day PBMC culture with coronavirus spike peptide pools or control peptides (ViraFEST assay). Concerning this clonotype: The target antigen is unknown.

At the Johns Hopkins FTIC core, DNA taken from cultured CD4+ T cells was sequenced by way of the Oncomine TCR Beta short-read assay. Investigators obtained genomic DNA by extraction from cultured CD4+ T cells. TCRdb ran MiXCR on the PCR reads and lists one entry per CDR3 protein. The sample has 15,000 to 20,000 distinct CDR3 sequences; under 55% are singletons. The germline CDR1 and CDR2 sequences are SGHTA and FQGTGA. The ends were cut back, 4 bases at V and 3 bases at J, with 7 bases in the middle. The CDR3 is made up of 13 amino acids. This receptor was identified in a human donor who had recovered from COVID-19. The V gene is TRBV7-3, the J gene TRBJ2-1; no definite D call. The specimen comprised CD4+ T cells from blood, cultured in vitro, sampled about 7 months after SARS-CoV-2 vaccination. CDR3 coding DNA: TGTGCCAGCAGCTCCTCGGTCTACAATGAGCAGTTCTTC. It translates to CASSSSVYNEQFF.